A single sample is the source of the 28 T cell receptor beta chains below, sequenced in a study of identical twins. TCRdb re-derived calls from the 5' RACE reads in MiXCR, one entry per CDR3 protein. Of under 800,000 distinct CDR3 sequences in the sample, less than 25% were seen once. This same sample was also part of a study on T cells expressing NK-cell markers.

Sequenced: PBMCs. The source is a woman between 18 and 29 years old in good health.

This clonotype was counted a few times. CDR3 coding DNA: TGTGCCAGCAGTTGGGCCTATACCCGGACCCAGTACTTC. It encodes CASSWAYTRTQYF. The gene calls are TRBV12-3 or TRBV12-4 and TRBJ2-5; no firm D call. Trimming took off 4 bases at V and 7 bases at J, with 13 bases between the two ends. This CDR3 is built from 13 residues.

This chain uses TRBV9 with TRBJ2-5; maybe TRBD2 (6 bases). V lost 4 bases and J 4 bases, leaving 26 bases between the germline ends. Looked up from germline, CDR1 is SGDLS and CDR2 is YYNGEE. The CDR3 length is 18 residues. The chain's CDR3 is CASSSSQGGGNRLETQYF. The CDR3 DNA follows: TGTGCCAGCAGCTCATCCCAGGGCGGCGGGAACAGGCTAGAGACCCAGTACTTC.

The table lists this clonotype with a few counts. This rearrangement joins TRBV5-1 to TRBJ2-5; TRBD2 agrees at 12 bases. Per the germline V gene, CDR1 is SGHRS and CDR2 is YFSETQ. V lost 4 bases, J lost 5 bases, and 9 bases stayed unmatched. The CDR3 has 16 amino acids. The CDR3 here is CASSQGLAGLWETQYF. DNA of the CDR3: TGCGCCAGCAGCCAGGGACTAGCGGGCTTATGGGAGACCCAGTACTTC.

The chain recombines TRBV5-1 with TRBJ2-3; D is unresolved. The CDR3 is 15 amino acids. V gave up 0 bases and J gave up 4 bases, with 12 bases separating them. Germline V gene lookup returns CDR1 SGHRS and CDR2 YFSETQ. As DNA, the CDR3 is TGCGCCAGCAGCTTGGTGGCTCCAGAACCAGATACGCAGTATTTT. This gives the protein CASSLVAPEPDTQYF.

This sequence joins TRBV7-9 and TRBJ1-2; possible D gene TRBD1, 5 bases. There are 14 residues in the CDR3. Trimming stripped 5 bases from V and 8 bases from J, with 18 bases between. The germline CDR1 and CDR2 sequences are SEHNR and FQNEAQ (reference sequence). DNA for the CDR3: TGTGCCAGCAGCCCGGGGACGAGGGCTTCCGGCTACACCTTC. It yields the protein CASSPGTRASGYTF.

The chain couples TRBV7-9 to TRBJ2-2, with D possibly matching TRBD1 (6 bases). Germline CDR1 SEHNR, CDR2 FQNEAQ (reference sequence). Trimming took 5 bases from V and 4 from J, leaving 11 bases between them. This CDR3 region has 14 residues. The CDR3 reads CASSRGQSTGELFF. The CDR3 nucleotides read TGTGCCAGCAGCCGCGGACAGAGCACCGGGGAGCTGTTTTTT.

The V gene is TRBV25-1, the J gene TRBJ2-5; 9 nucleotides agree with TRBD1. The CDR3 runs to 17 residues. From germline, CDR1 is MGHDK and CDR2 SYGVNS. After removal of 1 base from V and 4 bases from J, the junction contained 10 bases not matched to a gene. CDR3 amino acids: CASSELGDRVALETQYF. For the CDR3, the DNA is TGTGCCAGCAGTGAATTAGGGGACAGGGTGGCATTAGAGACCCAGTACTTC.

The J gene is TRBJ1-1, the V gene TRBV12-3 or TRBV12-4; possible D gene TRBD1, 6 bases. The CDR3 extends over 14 amino acids. V was clipped by 7 bases and J by 2 bases, with 14 bases between them. The CDR3 loop is CASTIGQSNTEAFF. The CDR3 nucleotides are TGTGCCAGCACCATAGGACAGTCCAACACTGAAGCTTTCTTT.

The gene calls are TRBV6-6 and TRBJ1-2; D not resolved. Trimming shortened V by 8 bases and J by 2 bases, and 6 bases separated the two germline ends. The V gene's germline CDR1 is MNHNY and CDR2 SVGAGI (reference sequence). The CDR3 extends over 11 amino acids. CDR3 DNA sequence: TGTGCCAGCTGGAAGAACTATGGCTACACCTTC. It codes for CASWKNYGYTF.

V and J are TRBV5-6 and TRBJ2-1; no clear D. The CDR3 is made up of 12 amino acids. Trimming removed 4 bases at V and 6 bases at J, with 8 bases between. Germline V lookup: CDR1 SGHDT, CDR2 YYEEEE. The CDR3 protein is CASSRAFNEQFF. DNA for the CDR3: TGTGCCAGCAGCCGTGCCTTCAATGAGCAGTTCTTC. The variable domain in full, with the rest retrieved from reference TRBV5-6 and TRBJ2-1, is DAGVTQSPTHLIKTRGQQVTLRCSPKSGHDTVSWYQQALGQGPQFIFQYYEEEERQRGNFPDRFSGHQFPNYSSELNVNALLLGDSALYLCASSRAFNEQFFGPGTRLTVL.

A few counts support this clonotype. The chain joins TRBV10-3 to TRBJ1-2; 12 nucleotides agree with TRBD1. Losses at the gene ends were 10 bases for V and 8 bases for J; bases not matched to a gene: 20. The CDR3 loop spans 17 amino acids. Germline assignment: CDR1 ENHRY and CDR2 SYGVKD. The DNA of the CDR3 is TGTGCCACCCGTGATCCGGGACAGGGGGCGCGAGTAGGCGGCTACACCTTC. The encoded protein is CATRDPGQGARVGGYTF.

The chain joins TRBV5-1 to TRBJ2-1; weak D call: TRBD2 (6 bases). CDR3 length: 17 residues. Germline V gene lookup returns CDR1 SGHRS and CDR2 YFSETQ. V was cut by 1 base and J by 9 bases, with 23 bases left in between. In DNA, the CDR3 is TGCGCCAGCAGCTTGACTACGGCGGGAACGAGTTCTGGTGAGCAGTTCTTC. As protein: CASSLTTAGTSSGEQFF.

This clonotype was detected ten times or more. This chain's CDR3 is CASSSGGSYEQYF. CDR3 bases: TGTGCCAGCTCATCAGGGGGCTCCTACGAGCAGTACTTC. V gene TRBV18 combines with J gene TRBJ2-7; 7 nucleotides match TRBD1. This CDR3 has 13 amino acids. With V trimmed by 5 bases and J by 0 bases, 1 base remained unmatched. Germline lookup yields CDR1 KGHSH and CDR2 LQKENI.

This clonotype was found a few times. The gene calls are TRBV29-1 and TRBJ1-1, with D perhaps matching TRBD1 (6 bases). The ends were cut back, 6 bases at V and 0 bases at J, with 14 bases in the middle. This CDR3 has 14 amino acids. Germline V gene sequence: CDR1 SQVTM, CDR2 ANQGSEA. CDR3 DNA sequence: TGCAGCGTAGTTCCCCGACAGGTGAACACTGAAGCTTTCTTT. Residues: CSVVPRQVNTEAFF.

The gene calls are TRBV2 and TRBJ2-1, with 10 bases identical to TRBD2. The CDR3 runs 15 residues. Germline trimming cut 6 bases from V and 7 bases from J; bases unmatched to any gene: 9. Germline V gene sequence: CDR1 SNHLY, CDR2 FYNNEI. CDR3 in amino acids: CASSRLAGSNNEQFF. DNA for the CDR3: TGTGCCAGCAGCAGACTAGCGGGTTCCAATAATGAGCAGTTCTTC. The complete variable domain, with remaining parts taken from reference TRBV2 and TRBJ2-1, reads EPEVTQTPSHQVTQMGQEVILRCVPISNHLYFYWYRQILGQKVEFLVSFYNNEISEKSEIFDDQFSVERPDGSNFTLKIRSTKLEDSAMYFCASSRLAGSNNEQFFGPGTRLTVL.

The rearrangement links TRBV5-1 to TRBJ2-2, with 9 bases identical to TRBD2. The CDR3 has 16 residues. CDR1 SGHRS and CDR2 YFSETQ come from the germline V gene. V gave up 4 bases and J gave up 5 bases; unmatched junction bases: 9. DNA for the CDR3: TGCGCCAGCAGCCACGGAGGCGGGAGGGTGACCGGGGAGCTGTTTTTT. This codes for CASSHGGGRVTGELFF.

The chain combines TRBV5-1 with TRBJ2-7, with TRBD1 as a possible D gene (6 bases). The V end was cut by 0 bases, the J end by 1 base, with 17 bases between. The CDR3 totals 17 residues. Germline V lookup: CDR1 SGHRS, CDR2 YFSETQ. For the CDR3, the DNA is TGCGCCAGCAGCTTGGGACAGGTCTTGAAAAGGTCCTACGAGCAGTACTTC. This translates into CASSLGQVLKRSYEQYF.

The chain has TRBV20-1 and TRBJ1-4; D is unresolved. This CDR3 contains 12 residues. Germline-derived CDR1 and CDR2 are DFQATT and SNEGSKA (reference sequence). V was trimmed by 3 bases and J by 5 bases, leaving 7 bases between them. The CDR3 DNA sequence: TGCAGTGCTAGGACGGCGAATGAAAAACTGTTTTTT. The encoded protein is CSARTANEKLFF.

V and J are TRBV20-1 and TRBJ2-1, with 7 bases lining up with TRBD2. The junction had 0 bases not matched to a gene; V was cut back by 1 base and J by 0 bases. The germline gives CDR1 DFQATT, CDR2 SNEGSKA (reference sequence). The CDR3 is made up of 14 amino acids. The CDR3 loop is CSARGGGSYNEQFF. The CDR3 region has the DNA TGCAGTGCTAGAGGGGGGGGCTCCTACAATGAGCAGTTCTTC.

The sample holds a few counts of this clonotype. The gene calls are TRBV4-3 and TRBJ2-1; 11 bases map to TRBD2. Germline V gene lookup returns CDR1 LGHNA and CDR2 YSLEER. The CDR3 has 15 amino acids. The junction had 6 bases not matched to a gene; V was cut back by 2 bases and J by 9 bases. This chain's CDR3 is CASSQKRLAGTEQFF. CDR3 sequence (DNA): TGCGCCAGCAGCCAAAAAAGACTAGCGGGAACTGAGCAGTTCTTC.

This clonotype has only a few counts. This chain joins TRBV12-3 or TRBV12-4 and TRBJ1-2, with D tentatively TRBD1 (6 bases). Trimming cost V 1 base and J 3 bases, with 12 bases left between them. The length of the CDR3 is 15 residues. Written as DNA, the CDR3 is TGTGCCAGCAGTTTAGGCAGGGGACGGTACTATGGCTACACCTTC. As protein: CASSLGRGRYYGYTF.

This clonotype was seen a few times. This chain connects TRBV4-3 to TRBJ1-2; maybe TRBD1 (6 bases). The germline V and J ends were trimmed by 3 bases and 3 bases, with 8 bases remaining between them. CDR1 and CDR2 (germline): LGHNA, YSLEER. The CDR3 is made up of 13 amino acids. CDR3 nucleotides: TGCGCCAGCAGCCAGGACAGATACTATGGCTACACCTTC. The encoded protein is CASSQDRYYGYTF.

V and J are TRBV4-2 and TRBJ2-2; D gene ambiguous. The CDR3 is 12 residues long. The germline V gene encodes CDR1 LGHNA and CDR2 YNFKEQ. V was pared by 3 bases and J by 8 bases, with 7 bases between. The CDR3 sequence: CASSQSRGELFF. CDR3 nucleotides: TGTGCCAGCAGCCAGAGCCGGGGGGAGCTGTTTTTT.

This clonotype was detected a few times. CDR3 in DNA: TGCAGTGCGAGGACTAGCGGGAGGGCGTTACTTTACAATGAGCAGTTCTTC. The encoded protein is CSARTSGRALLYNEQFF. The chain couples TRBV20-1 to TRBJ2-1, with 15 nucleotides matching TRBD2. Trimming at V came to 6 bases and at J to 4 bases, leaving 10 bases not matched to a gene. The CDR3 totals 17 residues. Germline V CDR1 and CDR2: DFQATT, SNEGSKA (reference sequence).

The chain links TRBV20-1 to TRBJ1-1; weak D call: TRBD1 (5 bases). This CDR3 is built from 13 residues. Germline V gene sequence: CDR1 DFQATT, CDR2 SNEGSKA (reference sequence). Trimming stripped 8 bases from V and 8 bases from J, with 21 bases between. The CDR3 DNA is TGCAGTCCAACCGCCGGGACCCCGCGAGAAGCTTTCTTT. Translating gives CSPTAGTPREAFF.

A few counts support this clonotype. The chain links TRBV6-1 to TRBJ2-7; tentative D call: TRBD1 (6 bases). There are 13 residues in the CDR3. Germline V gene lookup returns CDR1 MNHNS and CDR2 SASEGT. Between the trimmed V and J ends, which lost 7 bases and 5 bases, there was a span of 15 bases. This CDR3 is CASTRNRAHEQYF. In DNA form, the CDR3 reads TGTGCCAGCACCAGAAACAGGGCCCACGAGCAGTACTTC.

V gene TRBV6-1 combines with J gene TRBJ1-5; D uncertain. Germline values: CDR1 MNHNS, CDR2 SASEGT. Trimming removed 7 bases from V and 0 bases from J, with 7 bases in between. This CDR3 has 13 residues. This CDR3 reads CASKEDSNQPQHF. Here the CDR3 DNA reads TGTGCCAGCAAGGAAGATAGCAATCAGCCCCAGCATTTT.

The chain is built from TRBV10-2 and TRBJ2-7; 7 bases align to TRBD2. CDR1 is WSHSY and CDR2 is SAAADI in the germline V gene. The CDR3 covers 15 residues. J lost 2 bases, V lost 6 bases, and 10 bases had no gene match. The CDR3 loop reads CASSSWPSGAYEQYF. The CDR3 nucleotides read TGCGCCAGCAGCTCGTGGCCTAGCGGCGCCTACGAGCAGTACTTC.